This is a list of T cell receptor beta chains from one sample in a study of metastatic and nonmetastatic thyroid tumors. TCRdb reprocessed the PCR reads using MiXCR. The sample contains about 69,000 clones, around 14% of which appear only once. Sequenced: blood. These receptors originate from a male donor with papillary thyroid cancer or a benign thyroid nodule (not recorded which). Some clones in this sample may be carry-over from other donors' samples. The CDR3 runs from the conserved cysteine through the conserved F or W. Each record gives: V gene, clone size, J gene, D gene, CDR3 DNA, CDR3 protein. D genes are given only for firm matches. Where a row states a size, it is once, few, many or the class of an expanded clone; other rows omit it.

>TRBV12-3/TRBV12-4|many|TRBJ2-7|NA
TGTGCCAGCAGTTCCTTATTTTCGGGGAGACACGAGCAGTACTTC
CASSSLFSGRHEQYF
>TRBV20-1|NA|TRBJ1-3|NA
TGCAGTGCTACCCGGGCGGAGGGAAACACTATATATTTT
CSATRAEGNTIYF
>TRBV11-2|many|TRBJ2-2|NA
TGTGCCAGCAGCTTACAGGGCGGGACGAACACCGGGGAGCTGTTTTTT
CASSLQGGTNTGELFF
>TRBV7-9|many|TRBJ1-1|NA
TGTGCCAGCAGCTTCGGCAGGGTAGACACTGAAGCTTTCTTT
CASSFGRVDTEAFF
>TRBV20-1|many|TRBJ2-5|TRBD2
TGCAGTGCGGGGACTAGCGCAGAGACCCAGTACTTC
CSAGTSAETQYF
>TRBV11-1|many|TRBJ2-3|NA
TGTGCCAGCAGCTTAGGGGTCTTGACAGATACGCAGTATTTT
CASSLGVLTDTQYF
>TRBV28|many|TRBJ2-1|TRBD1
TGTGCCAGCAGTTTATTCGGACAGGGAAGAGGGAATGAGCAGTTCTTC
CASSLFGQGRGNEQFF
>TRBV19|NA|TRBJ2-3|NA
TGTGCCAGTAGTATAGCCGCAGGGGCGGACACATATACGCAGTATTTT
CASSIAAGADTYTQYF
>TRBV6-5|many|TRBJ1-1|NA
TGTGCCAGCAGTTACTCCCCCACAGGGTCGAACACTGAAGCTTTCTTT
CASSYSPTGSNTEAFF
>TRBV7-2|many|TRBJ2-3|NA
TGTGCCAGCAGCGCCTTTCACCCAGATACGCAGTATTTT
CASSAFHPDTQYF
>TRBV9|many|TRBJ1-1|NA
TGTGCCAGCAGCGTAGCCCGTGACAGTGAAGCTTTCTTT
CASSVARDSEAFF
>TRBV6-2/TRBV6-3|many|TRBJ2-1|TRBD2
TGTGCCAGCAGTTTAGGACTAGCGGGAGTACTTTGGCAGTTCTTC
CASSLGLAGVLWQFF
>TRBV5-1|NA|TRBJ1-1|NA
TGCGCCAGCAGCTTACTGGGGGCTAACACTGAAGCTATCTTT
CASSLLGANTEAIF
>TRBV10-1|many|TRBJ1-1|NA
TGCGCCAGCAGTACAGGACCTAACACTGAAGCTTTCTTT
CASSTGPNTEAFF
>TRBV3-1|many|TRBJ2-1|TRBD1
TGTGCCAGCAGCCAACAGGGGGACGGGGAGCAGTTCTTC
CASSQQGDGEQFF
>TRBV6-5|many|TRBJ2-1|NA
TGTGCCAGCACCCCAGGCGGGGGCGCGGGCCCCTACAATGAGCAGTTCTTC
CASTPGGGAGPYNEQFF
>TRBV5-1|many|TRBJ2-3|TRBD2
TGCGCCAGCAGGAGGGGAGGGAGCACAGATACGCAGTATTTT
CASRRGGSTDTQYF
>TRBV2|many|TRBJ1-3|NA
TGTGCCAGCAGTGACGGGGGTAGAAACACCATATATTTT
CASSDGGRNTIYF
>TRBV7-6|many|TRBJ2-5|NA
TGTGCCAGCAGCTTATTTAACCAAGAGACCCAGTACTTC
CASSLFNQETQYF
>TRBV12-3/TRBV12-4|many|TRBJ2-1|TRBD1
TGTGCCAGCAGTTTAGGCGGGACAGGGTGGTACAATGAGCAGTTCTTC
CASSLGGTGWYNEQFF
>TRBV6-5|many|TRBJ2-2|NA
TGTGCCAGCAGTTACGGGACTGGGGAGCTGTTTTTT
CASSYGTGELFF
>TRBV6-4|few|TRBJ1-1|NA
TGTGCCAGCAGTTACGGGACAAACCGGCTGAACACTGAAGCTTTCTTT
CASSYGTNRLNTEAFF
>TRBV11-2|many|TRBJ2-5|NA
TGTGCCAGCAGCTTACCAGGGTACCAAGAGACCCAGTACTTC
CASSLPGYQETQYF
>TRBV19|many|TRBJ1-2|TRBD1
TGTGCCAGTAGTACAGGACAGGGTAGAGGCTACACCTTC
CASSTGQGRGYTF
>TRBV27|few|TRBJ1-1|NA
TGTGCCAGCAGTGCCGGCGTCGGCGGGGGCACTGAAGCTTTCTTT
CASSAGVGGGTEAFF
>TRBV20-1|many|TRBJ2-5|NA
TGCAGTGCTAGAGCGGAAGGCCTTCGAGAGACCCAGTACTTC
CSARAEGLRETQYF
>TRBV11-2|many|TRBJ2-3|NA
TGTGCCAGCAGCCCCTTCTTAGGTCAGGGCACAGATACGCAGTATTTT
CASSPFLGQGTDTQYF
>TRBV28|NA|TRBJ1-1|NA
TGTGCCAGCAGTTTAGGTGGCAGGTCGAACACTGAAGCTTTCTTT
CASSLGGRSNTEAFF
>TRBV5-4|NA|TRBJ2-1|TRBD2
TGTGCCAGCATCTGGACGGTCGGCGGGAGCTCCTACAATGAGCAGTTCTTC
CASIWTVGGSSYNEQFF
>TRBV20-1|many|TRBJ1-2|TRBD1
TGCAGTGCTAGAGGGGGACAGGGGGCAGGTGGCTACACCTTC
CSARGGQGAGGYTF
>TRBV18|many|TRBJ2-3|TRBD2
TGTGCCAGCTCACCCATGACTAGCGCGAGCACAGATACGCAGTATTTT
CASSPMTSASTDTQYF
>TRBV7-2|NA|TRBJ2-3|NA
TGTGCCAGCAGCTTAGCCTGGGGTTCCACAGATACGCAGTATTTT
CASSLAWGSTDTQYF
>TRBV3-1|NA|TRBJ1-6|NA
TGTGCCAGCAGCCACGGACCCCGGCTTTCACCCCTCCACTTT
CASSHGPRLSPLHF
>TRBV7-9|many|TRBJ1-2|TRBD1
TGTGCCAGCACCCTGACAGGGGAGGTATGGATGGGCTACACCTTC
CASTLTGEVWMGYTF
>TRBV5-1|many|TRBJ1-5|NA
TGCGCCAGCAGAATGGAGGCGGGGGGCGATCAGCCCCAGCATTTT
CASRMEAGGDQPQHF
>TRBV6-4|NA|TRBJ2-2|NA
TGTGCCAGCAGTTCAAGGCAGAAAACAGGGGAGCTGTTTTTT
CASSSRQKTGELFF
>TRBV20-1|NA|TRBJ2-2|NA
TGCAGTGCTAGTATGGGGGCGATTAGGACCGGGGAGCTGTTTTTT
CSASMGAIRTGELFF
>TRBV12-3/TRBV12-4|NA|TRBJ2-5|NA
TGTGCCAGCAGGAGGGACTCCCAAGAGACCCAGTACTTC
CASRRDSQETQYF
>TRBV2|many|TRBJ2-4|NA
TGTGCCAGCAGTGAACTACAGGGGGGGAACATTCAGTACTTC
CASSELQGGNIQYF